Listed here are 25 T cell receptor beta chains from one sample, sequenced in a study of Graves' ophthalmopathy and Graves' hyperthyroidism. RNA served as the template for amplifying TCR beta CDR3 regions. An initial RT-PCR round employing HTBI primers preceded a second-round multiplex PCR. One entry per CDR3 protein, called by TCRdb with MiXCR from the multiplex PCR reads. The data show more than 1,000,000 distinct CDR3 sequences, with less than 45% seen just once and around 10% held by the top ten. Sequenced material: peripheral blood or thyroid tissue (not recorded which). All receptors derive from an adult man with Graves' hyperthyroidism.

V and J are TRBV4-3 and TRBJ2-5; D gene unclear. Trimming removed 1 base from V and 5 bases from J, with 14 bases in between. This CDR3 has 15 amino acids. CDR1 is LGHNA and CDR2 is YSLEER in the germline V gene. The CDR3 coding sequence is TGCGCCAGCAGCCAAGGCTCGGGCGGTACGGAGACCCAGTACTTC. It specifies CASSQGSGGTETQYF.

With respect to this clonotype: The junction differs from germline at one of its ends, possibly a read error. This sequence joins TRBV7-2 and TRBJ1-5; no reliable D call. Looked up from germline, CDR1 is SGHTA and CDR2 is FQGNSA. The CDR3 loop spans 10 amino acids. CDR3 nucleotide sequence: TGTGCCAGCAGCTTAACACTCCAGGCTTTT. Translated, it gives CASSLTLQAF.

This clonotype was detected ten times or more. The V call is TRBV6-5, the J call TRBJ2-7; TRBD1 agrees at 8 bases. The CDR3 spans 16 residues. J lost 4 bases, V lost 2 bases, and 10 bases had no gene match. The germline gives CDR1 MNHEY, CDR2 SVGAGI. The CDR3 protein is CASSYASGGVMYEQYF. In DNA, the CDR3 is TGTGCCAGCAGTTACGCGTCAGGGGGCGTTATGTACGAGCAGTACTTC.

In its sample, this clonotype was seen once. This may be a read error, as it is one base from a much larger clone. J is TRBJ2-7 and V is TRBV29-1; D remains unclear. The germline gives CDR1 SQVTM, CDR2 ANQGSEA. The CDR3 sequence is 12 residues long. Trimming removed 1 base at V and 3 bases at J, with 7 bases between. In DNA, the CDR3 is TGCAGCGTTGAAGTGTACTACTACGAGCAGTACTTC. It specifies CSVEVYYYEQYF.

At least ten counts were recorded for this clonotype. V is TRBV14 and J is TRBJ1-1, with D possibly matching TRBD1 (5 bases). The V end lost 3 bases, the J end lost 4 bases, and 9 bases lay between the germline ends. The CDR3 has 13 amino acids. Per the germline V gene, CDR1 is SGHDN and CDR2 is FVKESK. The CDR3 loop is CASSQSGGTEAFF. The DNA of the CDR3 is TGTGCCAGCAGCCAGTCGGGGGGCACTGAAGCTTTCTTT.

The genes are TRBV29-1 and TRBJ1-5; D remains unclear. The CDR3 has 11 amino acids. Deletions cut 4 bases from V and 11 bases from J, with 12 bases between. The germline V gene has CDR1 SQVTM and CDR2 ANQGSEA. CDR3 in DNA: TGCAGCGTTGCCCTTGGAGAGACCCAGCATTTT. Translation gives CSVALGETQHF.

This clonotype was seen at least ten times. The chain has TRBV29-1 and TRBJ2-3; 7 bases are shared with TRBD1. Germline-derived CDR1 and CDR2 are SQVTM and ANQGSEA. The junction had 7 bases not matched to a gene; V was cut back by 7 bases and J by 0 bases. The CDR3 covers 14 residues. The CDR3 nucleotides read TGCAGCGACTCCCTGACAGGGAGCACAGATACGCAGTATTTT. It yields the protein CSDSLTGSTDTQYF.

The J gene is TRBJ2-5, the V gene TRBV12-3 or TRBV12-4; tentative D call: TRBD1 (7 bases). V lost 5 bases to trimming and J lost 5 bases, with 21 bases between them. The CDR3 is 16 amino acids. CDR3 DNA sequence: TGTGCCAGCAGTGCAAGCCGGGACCCAGGGGGGGAGACCCAGTACTTC. It yields the protein CASSASRDPGGETQYF.

This clonotype appeared many times. The chain couples TRBV7-9 to TRBJ1-1, with a tentative D call TRBD1 (5 bases). Germline V CDR1 and CDR2: SEHNR, FQNEAQ (reference sequence). The V and J ends lost 4 bases and 5 bases respectively, with 17 bases between them. This CDR3 has 15 amino acids. For the CDR3, the DNA is TGTGCCAGCAGCTCAACTGACAGTCTCTATACTGAAGCTTTCTTT. It is translated as CASSSTDSLYTEAFF.

The chain joins TRBV19 to TRBJ1-5; D is unclear. Germline V lookup: CDR1 LNHDA, CDR2 SQIVND (reference sequence). Trimming stripped 9 bases from V and 1 base from J, with 22 bases between. The CDR3 loop spans 17 amino acids. Here the CDR3 DNA reads TGTGCCAGCAGCCAAGATCTAGGGCGTACGAGCAATCAGCCCCAGCATTTT. The encoded protein is CASSQDLGRTSNQPQHF. Supplemented by reference TRBV19 and TRBJ1-5, the full variable domain reads DGGITQSPKYLFRKEGQNVTLSCEQNLNHDAMYWYRQDPGQGLRLIYYSQIVNDFQKGDIAEGYSVSREKKESFPLTVTSAQKNPTAFYLCASSQDLGRTSNQPQHFGDGTRLSIL.

Ten or more counts support this clonotype. The chain employs TRBV19 and TRBJ1-2; D is unresolved. Deletions cut 8 bases from V and 8 bases from J, with 9 bases between. The germline V gene encodes CDR1 LNHDA and CDR2 SQIVND (reference sequence). The CDR3 spans 10 residues. CDR3 nucleotides: TGTGCCAGTTGGGCTAGAGGCTACACCTTC. Translated, it gives CASWARGYTF.

V gene TRBV4-3 combines with J gene TRBJ1-3, with D possibly matching TRBD1 (6 bases). CDR1 is LGHNA, CDR2 YSLEER, per germline. CDR3 length: 16 residues. V gave up 1 base and J gave up 4 bases, with 14 bases separating them. For the CDR3, the DNA is TGCGCCAGCAGCCAAGTAAGGGGGTCGTTCGGAAACACCATATATTTT. Protein sequence: CASSQVRGSFGNTIYF.

This clonotype was observed a few times. The CDR3 sequence: CASSRRGSGGETQYF. The DNA for the CDR3 is TGTGCCAGCAGTCGAAGGGGGTCGGGAGGAGAGACCCAGTACTTC. The J gene is TRBJ2-5, the V gene TRBV25-1; D possibly corresponds to TRBD2 (7 bases). From germline, CDR1 is MGHDK and CDR2 SYGVNS. The V end was cut by 5 bases, the J end by 4 bases, with 17 bases between. The CDR3 covers 15 residues.

This clonotype was seen repeatedly, ten times or more. The chain uses TRBV10-3 and TRBJ1-3, with unresolved D. V was shortened by 11 bases and J by 0 bases, with 11 bases between the two germline ends. This CDR3 has 13 amino acids. The V gene's germline CDR1 is ENHRY and CDR2 SYGVKD. DNA for the CDR3: TGTGCCGCTTGGCCCGACTCTGGAAACACCATATATTTT. This translates into CAAWPDSGNTIYF.

CDR3 protein: CASGAGEQYF. The CDR3 coding sequence is TGTGCCAGTGGAGCGGGGGAGCAGTACTTC. The chain carries TRBV2 and TRBJ2-7; 7 nucleotides agree with TRBD2. Germline CDR1 SNHLY, CDR2 FYNNEI. Unmatched junction bases numbered 3, after V lost 9 bases and J lost 7 bases. The CDR3 has 10 amino acids. The full variable domain, with the rest looked up from reference TRBV2 and TRBJ2-7, is EPEVTQTPSHQVTQMGQEVILRCVPISNHLYFYWYRQILGQKVEFLVSFYNNEISEKSEIFDDQFSVERPDGSNFTLKIRSTKLEDSAMYFCASGAGEQYFGPGTRLTVT.

The CDR3 here is CASSLALDRGRNTIYF. Written as DNA, the CDR3 is TGTGCCAGCAGCTTGGCCCTGGACAGGGGCCGAAACACCATATATTTT. The V and J genes are TRBV5-4 and TRBJ1-3; TRBD1 agrees at 9 bases. CDR1 is SGHNT and CDR2 is YYREEE in the germline V gene (reference sequence). This CDR3 has 16 amino acids. With V trimmed by 0 bases and J by 5 bases, 6 bases remained unmatched.

This clonotype was seen many times. The rearrangement links TRBV12-3 or TRBV12-4 to TRBJ2-7; 7 nucleotides line up with TRBD1. V shed 5 bases, J shed 4 bases, and the junction held 8 bases outside the gene matches. This CDR3 contains 14 residues. CDR3 bases: TGTGCCAGCAGTGACAGGGAGAAGCGGTACGAGCAGTACTTC. Residues: CASSDREKRYEQYF.

This clonotype has ten or more counts. The V call is TRBV6-5, the J call TRBJ1-1; weak D call: TRBD1 (5 bases). The CDR3 is made up of 11 amino acids. The V end lost 8 bases, the J end lost 8 bases, and 12 bases lay between the germline ends. Per the germline V gene, CDR1 is MNHEY and CDR2 is SVGAGI. CDR3 sequence reads: CASDNRGEAFF. The CDR3 DNA reads TGTGCCAGCGACAACCGGGGCGAAGCTTTCTTT.

This clonotype occurred many times. The chain has TRBV7-6 and TRBJ2-7; 8 nucleotides line up with TRBD1. V shed 1 base, J shed 5 bases, and the junction held 4 bases outside the gene matches. The CDR3 has 14 amino acids. Germline assignment: CDR1 SGHVS and CDR2 FNYEAQ. Here the CDR3 reads CASSLGTGYDEQYF. DNA of the CDR3: TGTGCCAGCAGCTTAGGGACAGGGTATGACGAGCAGTACTTC.

This clonotype was recorded many times. The chain employs TRBV29-1 and TRBJ2-5; 9 bases map to TRBD2. This CDR3 has 12 amino acids. CDR1 is SQVTM, CDR2 ANQGSEA, per germline. Unmatched junction bases numbered 4, after V lost 7 bases and J lost 4 bases. The CDR3 DNA reads TGCAGCGCTCAACTAGCGGGAGAGACCCAGTACTTC. The encoded protein is CSAQLAGETQYF.

The table lists this clonotype with many counts. This chain connects TRBV20-1 to TRBJ2-7; no definite D call. The V gene's germline CDR1 is DFQATT and CDR2 SNEGSKA (reference sequence). The CDR3 has 14 amino acids. V lost 0 bases to trimming and J lost 0 bases, with 9 bases between them. CDR3 loop: CSARDLTHSYEQYF. The CDR3 nucleotides are TGCAGTGCTAGAGATCTAACTCACTCCTACGAGCAGTACTTC.

The CDR3 protein is CASGRGYEQFF. Written as DNA, the CDR3 is TGTGCCAGCGGGAGGGGCTATGAGCAGTTCTTC. The chain links TRBV10-3 to TRBJ2-5; 9 bases align to TRBD2. The J call is uncertain, as TRBJ2-1 better fits the DNA end. This CDR3 spans 11 amino acids. Germline CDR1 reads ENHRY; CDR2 reads SYGVKD.

J is TRBJ1-5 and V is TRBV28, with a weak D call TRBD1 (5 bases). Germline values: CDR1 MDHEN, CDR2 SYDVKM. CDR3 length: 14 amino acids. V was shortened by 6 bases and J by 2 bases, with 11 bases between the two germline ends. CDR3 nucleotides: TGTGCCAGCAGAGAAGGGGCCGGCAATCAGCCCCAGCATTTT. Protein: CASREGAGNQPQHF.

This clonotype was seen a handful of times. The chain uses TRBV5-1 and TRBJ1-2; D might be TRBD1 (5 bases). The CDR3 consists of 13 residues. Germline CDR1 SGHRS, CDR2 YFSETQ. V was cut by 4 bases and J by 6 bases, with 13 bases left in between. The CDR3 region has the DNA TGCGCCAGCAGCCGGAATCAGGGTCATGGCTACACCTTC. This translates into CASSRNQGHGYTF.

The CDR3 coding sequence is TGTGCCAGCAGCTCTCTAGCGGGAGGGAGAAACGAGCAGTACTTC. Amino acid sequence: CASSSLAGGRNEQYF. V gene TRBV7-2 combines with J gene TRBJ2-7; 12 bases agree with TRBD2. CDR3 length equals 15 residues. The V and J ends lost 4 bases and 5 bases, in that order; junction bases with no gene match: 6. Germline CDR1 and CDR2: SGHTA and FQGNSA.